This entry is about one TCR beta chain. The target antigen is unknown. CDR3 length: 16 residues. The germline gives CDR1 LNHDA, CDR2 SQIVND (reference sequence). Unmatched junction bases numbered 10, after V lost 5 bases and J lost 5 bases. Profiling relied on immunoSEQ multiplex PCR, and the TCRdb table lists in-frame clones only, not all of them. Of approximately 41,000 clones listed, just under 95% are singletons. The data were obtained in a study of cytomegalovirus exposure and HLA in healthy donors. Study-level findings and limits: A list of approximately 160 TCR beta chains associated with cytomegalovirus was given. In the roughly 120 validation repertoires, approximately 93% of cluster scores exceeded 0, per a later analysis.

The chain combines TRBV19 with TRBJ2-3; TRBD1 aligns across 10 bases. The sequence was obtained from a man between 18 and 29 years old in good health and CMV-seronegative. Sequenced material: PBMCs. The CDR3 sequence: CASSPIRDRGGDTQYF. CDR3 sequence (DNA): TGTGCCAGTAGTCCTATCCGGGACAGGGGAGGAGATACGCAGTATTTT.